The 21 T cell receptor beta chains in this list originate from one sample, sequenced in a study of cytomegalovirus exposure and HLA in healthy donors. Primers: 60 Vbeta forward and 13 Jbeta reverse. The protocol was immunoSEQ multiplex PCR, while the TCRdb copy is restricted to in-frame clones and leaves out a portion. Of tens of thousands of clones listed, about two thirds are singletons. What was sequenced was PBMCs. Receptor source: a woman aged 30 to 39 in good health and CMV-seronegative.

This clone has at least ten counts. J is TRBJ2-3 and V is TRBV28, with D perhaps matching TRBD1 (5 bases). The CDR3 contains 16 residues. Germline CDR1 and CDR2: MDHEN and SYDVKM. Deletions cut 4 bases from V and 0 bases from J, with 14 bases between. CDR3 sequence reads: CASSSPSRDSTDTQYF. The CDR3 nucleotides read TGTGCCAGCAGTTCCCCCTCCAGGGATAGCACAGATACGCAGTATTTT.

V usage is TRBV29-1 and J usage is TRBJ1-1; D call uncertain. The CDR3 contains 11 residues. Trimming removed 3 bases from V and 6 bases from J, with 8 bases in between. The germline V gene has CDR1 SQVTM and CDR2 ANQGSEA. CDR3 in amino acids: CSVDRGPEAFF. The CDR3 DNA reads TGCAGCGTTGATCGAGGTCCTGAAGCTTTCTTT. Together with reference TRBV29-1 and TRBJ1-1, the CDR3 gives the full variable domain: SAVISQKPSRDICQRGTSLTIQCQVDSQVTMMFWYRQQPGQSLTLIATANQGSEATYESGFVIDKFPISRPNLTFSTLTVSNMSPEDSSIYLCSVDRGPEAFFGQGTRLTVV.

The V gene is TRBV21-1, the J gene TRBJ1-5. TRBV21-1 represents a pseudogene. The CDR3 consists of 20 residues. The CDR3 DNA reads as TGTGCCAGCAGCAAAAGGGGAGGGGGGCGAAGGGAATATAGCAATCAGCCCCAGCATTTT. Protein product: CASSKRGGGRREYSNQPQHF.

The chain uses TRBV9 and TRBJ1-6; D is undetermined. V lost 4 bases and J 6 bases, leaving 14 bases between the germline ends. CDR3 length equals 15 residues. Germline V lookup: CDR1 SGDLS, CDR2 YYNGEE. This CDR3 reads CASSWDFEGNSPLHF. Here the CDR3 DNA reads TGTGCCAGCAGCTGGGATTTCGAGGGTAATTCACCCCTCCACTTT.

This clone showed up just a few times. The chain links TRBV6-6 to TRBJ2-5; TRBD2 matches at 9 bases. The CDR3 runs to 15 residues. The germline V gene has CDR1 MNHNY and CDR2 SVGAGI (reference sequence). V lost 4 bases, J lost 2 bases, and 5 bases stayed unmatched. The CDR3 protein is CASSLTSGEQETQYF. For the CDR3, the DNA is TGTGCCAGCAGTTTGACTAGCGGAGAGCAAGAGACCCAGTACTTC.

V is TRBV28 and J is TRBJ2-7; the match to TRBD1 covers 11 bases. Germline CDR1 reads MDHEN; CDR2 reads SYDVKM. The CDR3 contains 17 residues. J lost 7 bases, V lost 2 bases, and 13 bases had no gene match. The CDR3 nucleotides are TGTGCCAGCAGTTTACTCCCCGGGACAGGGGGTTCTGGGGAGCAGTACTTC. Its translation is CASSLLPGTGGSGEQYF.

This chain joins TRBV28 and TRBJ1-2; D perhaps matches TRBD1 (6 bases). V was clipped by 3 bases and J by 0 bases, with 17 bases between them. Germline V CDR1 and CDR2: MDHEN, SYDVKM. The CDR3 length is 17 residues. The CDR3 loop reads CASSFPRDTDTNYGYTF. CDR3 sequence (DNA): TGTGCCAGCAGTTTCCCCAGGGACACTGACACTAACTATGGCTACACCTTC.

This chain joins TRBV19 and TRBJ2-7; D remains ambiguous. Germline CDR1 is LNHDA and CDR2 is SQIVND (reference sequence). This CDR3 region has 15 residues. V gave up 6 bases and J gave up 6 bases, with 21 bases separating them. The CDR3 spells CASSPSGRPLTEQYF. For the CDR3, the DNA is TGTGCCAGTAGCCCTAGTGGTAGGCCCCTCACCGAGCAGTACTTC.

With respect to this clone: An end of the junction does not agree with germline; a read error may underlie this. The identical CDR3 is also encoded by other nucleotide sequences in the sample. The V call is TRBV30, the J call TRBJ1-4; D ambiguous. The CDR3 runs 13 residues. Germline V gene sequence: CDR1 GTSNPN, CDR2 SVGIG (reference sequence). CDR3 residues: CAWSVNRNEKLFF. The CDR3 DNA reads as TGTGCCTGGAGTGTCAACAGAAATGAAAAGCTGTTTTTT.

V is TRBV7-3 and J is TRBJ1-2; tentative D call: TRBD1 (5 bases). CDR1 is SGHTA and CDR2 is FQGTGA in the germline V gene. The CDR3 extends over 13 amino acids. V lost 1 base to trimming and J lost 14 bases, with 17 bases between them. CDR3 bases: TGTGCCAGCAGCTTAATTCCAGGGAGGGATATAACCTTC. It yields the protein CASSLIPGRDITF. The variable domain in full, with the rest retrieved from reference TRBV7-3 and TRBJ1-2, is GAGVSQTPSNKVTEKGKYVELRCDPISGHTALYWYRQSLGQGPEFLIYFQGTGAADDSGLPNDRFFAVRPEGSVSTLKIQRTERGDSAVYLCASSLIPGRDITFGSGTRLTVV.

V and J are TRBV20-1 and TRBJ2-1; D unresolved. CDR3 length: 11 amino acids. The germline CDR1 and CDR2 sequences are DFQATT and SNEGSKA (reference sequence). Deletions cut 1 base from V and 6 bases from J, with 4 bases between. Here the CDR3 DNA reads TGCAGTGCTAGAGCTATCAATGAGCAGTTCTTC. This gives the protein CSARAINEQFF.

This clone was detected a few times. The CDR3 DNA reads TGTGCCAGCAAAGAGGGAGGAGCTGGGGGCTACACCTTC. It encodes CASKEGGAGGYTF. J is TRBJ1-2 and V is TRBV6-5; D gene unclear. Trimming pared 7 bases from V and 8 bases from J, leaving 17 bases between. Germline lookup yields CDR1 MNHEY and CDR2 SVGAGI. The CDR3 covers 13 residues.

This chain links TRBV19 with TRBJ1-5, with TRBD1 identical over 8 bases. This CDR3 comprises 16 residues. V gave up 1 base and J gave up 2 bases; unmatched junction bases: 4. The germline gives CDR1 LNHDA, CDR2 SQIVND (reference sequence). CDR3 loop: CASSIAGGSGNQPQHF. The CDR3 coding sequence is TGTGCCAGTAGTATAGCAGGGGGCTCTGGCAATCAGCCCCAGCATTTT.

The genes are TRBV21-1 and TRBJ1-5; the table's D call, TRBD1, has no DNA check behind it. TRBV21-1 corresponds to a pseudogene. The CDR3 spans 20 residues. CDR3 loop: CASSKEDRDREYPRDQPQHF. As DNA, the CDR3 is TGTGCCAGCAGCAAAGAGGACCGGGACAGGGAATATCCGCGTGATCAGCCCCAGCATTTT.

CDR3 sequence (DNA): TGTGCCAGCAGCCAAGACGTCCCCGCGGGGGTTGGTGACAATGAGCAGTTCTTC. Protein product: CASSQDVPAGVGDNEQFF. The chain carries TRBV14 and TRBJ2-1, with 7 bases lining up with TRBD2. With 0 bases clipped from V and 5 bases from J, the junction kept 13 bases outside the gene matches. This CDR3 is built from 18 residues. From germline, CDR1 is SGHDN and CDR2 FVKESK.

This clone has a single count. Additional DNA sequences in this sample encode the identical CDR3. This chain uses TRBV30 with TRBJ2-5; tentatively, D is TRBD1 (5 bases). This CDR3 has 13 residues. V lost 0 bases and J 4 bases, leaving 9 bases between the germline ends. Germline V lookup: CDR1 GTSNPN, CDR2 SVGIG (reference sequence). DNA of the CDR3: TGTGCCTGGAGTGTCAGGGTTCGAGAGACCCAGTACTTC. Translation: CAWSVRVRETQYF.

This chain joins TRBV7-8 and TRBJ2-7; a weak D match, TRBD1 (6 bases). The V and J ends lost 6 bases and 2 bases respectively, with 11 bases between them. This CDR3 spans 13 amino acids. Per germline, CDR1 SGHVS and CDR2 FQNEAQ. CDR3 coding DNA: TGTGCCAGCAGGTCTAGACAGGCCTACGAGCAGTACTTC. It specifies CASRSRQAYEQYF. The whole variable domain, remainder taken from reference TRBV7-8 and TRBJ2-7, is GAGVSQSPRYKVAKRGQDVALRCDPISGHVSLFWYQQALGQGPEFLTYFQNEAQLDKSGLPSDRFFAERPEGSVSTLKIQRTQQEDSAVYLCASRSRQAYEQYFGPGTRLTVT.

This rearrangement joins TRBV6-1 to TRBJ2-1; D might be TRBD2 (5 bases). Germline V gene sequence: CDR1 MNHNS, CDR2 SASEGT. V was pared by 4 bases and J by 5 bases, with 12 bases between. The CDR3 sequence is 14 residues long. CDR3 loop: CASSAPGFHNEQFF. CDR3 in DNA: TGTGCCAGCAGTGCCCCGGGATTTCACAATGAGCAGTTCTTC.

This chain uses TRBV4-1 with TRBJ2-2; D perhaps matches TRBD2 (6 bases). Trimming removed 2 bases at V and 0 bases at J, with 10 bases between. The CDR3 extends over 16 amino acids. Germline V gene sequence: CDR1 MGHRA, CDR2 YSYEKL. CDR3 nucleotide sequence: TGCGCCAGCAGCCAATTCGGGACTTCGAACACCGGGGAGCTGTTTTTT. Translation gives CASSQFGTSNTGELFF.

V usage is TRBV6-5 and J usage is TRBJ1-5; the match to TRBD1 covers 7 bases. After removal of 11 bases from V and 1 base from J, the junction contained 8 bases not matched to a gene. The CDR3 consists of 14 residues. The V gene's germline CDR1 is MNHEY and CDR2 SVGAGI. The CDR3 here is CAPGDRESNQPQHF. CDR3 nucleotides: TGTGCCCCCGGGGACAGAGAGAGCAATCAGCCCCAGCATTTT.

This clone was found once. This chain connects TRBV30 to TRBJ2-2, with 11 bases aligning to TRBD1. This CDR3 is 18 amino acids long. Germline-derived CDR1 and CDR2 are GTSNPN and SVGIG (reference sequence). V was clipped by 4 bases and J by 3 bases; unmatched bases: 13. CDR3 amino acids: CAWKPFGVGQGDTGELFF. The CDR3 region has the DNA TGTGCCTGGAAACCCTTCGGAGTGGGACAGGGGGACACCGGGGAGCTGTTTTTT.